This T cell receptor (beta chain) was recorded in a study of T-cell memory formation after mild COVID-19. The study's findings and limits: CD4/CD8 balance characterized clones contracting day 15 to 85, and CD4+ skew characterized later expanders.

The V end lost 3 bases, the J end lost 3 bases, and 9 bases lay between the germline ends. The germline gives CDR1 SGHTA, CDR2 FQGNSA. The CDR3 sequence is 13 residues long. One entry per CDR3 protein results from TCRdb running MiXCR on the 5' RACE reads. Among 6,800 or so distinct CDR3 sequences listed, 50% to 75% were seen once. Turning to this clonotype: Its antigen is as yet unknown.

The chain combines TRBV7-2 with TRBJ2-7; possible D gene TRBD1, 5 bases. Sample: PBMCs or a T cell subset sorted from them (not recorded which). The sequence came from an adult who had mild COVID-19 (a few samples of this study predate the infection). Cell type and time point are not known. The CDR3 sequence: CASSFRRGYEQYF. CDR3 bases: TGTGCCAGCAGCTTTCGTAGGGGCTACGAGCAGTACTTC. Variable domain in full (rest from reference TRBV7-2 and TRBJ2-7): GAGVSQSPSNKVTEKGKDVELRCDPISGHTALYWYRQSLGQGLEFLIYFQGNSAPDKSGLPSDRFSAERTGGSVSTLTIQRTQQEDSAVYLCASSFRRGYEQYFGPGTRLTVT.